The present T cell receptor (beta chain) was sequenced within a study of cytomegalovirus exposure and HLA in healthy donors. Study-level information: There were approximately 400 genotyped donors. Of these, 75% to 85% fell in the genetic ancestry cluster associated with self-reported Caucasian donors.

On this clone: Its target is not known.

PCR was performed using 60 Vbeta and 13 Jbeta primers. In the source study's methods: In a later analysis, of around 80 million unique beta chains, roughly 9.9 million appeared in at least two donors. Profiling relied on immunoSEQ multiplex PCR, and the TCRdb table lists in-frame clones only, not all of them. V and J calls and clone size come straight from that table; D and trimming were deduced from the DNA. The sample shows fewer than 150,000 clones, roughly 82% of them seen only once. Study conclusions and caveats: A later analysis reportedly found fewer N-insertions in an Asian-associated ancestry cluster than the roughly 680-donor mean. Despite most TCR sequences being rare, some public TCRs occurred in many donors.

Trimming shortened V by 4 bases and J by 4 bases, and 10 bases separated the two germline ends. Germline values: CDR1 MDHEN, CDR2 SYDVKM. The CDR3 loop spans 14 amino acids. The source is a human donor in good health. The rearrangement links TRBV28 to TRBJ2-2, with D tentatively TRBD1 (5 bases). What was sequenced was PBMCs. CDR3 sequence (DNA): TGTGCCAGCAGTTGGGGCAGCCTCACCGGGGAGCTGTTTTTT. This translates into CASSWGSLTGELFF.